These 21 T cell receptor beta chains originate from one sample sequenced in a study of T cells in Graves' hyperthyroidism and ophthalmopathy. What was amplified from RNA transcripts were TCR beta CDR3 regions. In the first-round RT-PCR of the TCR CDR3, the HTBI primer set was used. Via MiXCR, TCRdb re-called the multiplex PCR reads, giving one row per CDR3 protein. Of about 600,000 distinct CDR3 sequences detected, approximately 15% appear once; the ten largest clones hold 7% to 9%. The sequencing input was blood. These receptors came from a woman aged 18-35 years with Graves' ophthalmopathy.

This clonotype was seen once. A single base separates this from a much larger clone, so it may be a read error. CDR3 coding DNA: TGTGCCACTACAGTCATGGCCAAAAACGTTCAGTACTTC. The encoded protein is CATTVMAKNVQYF. V is TRBV13 and J is TRBJ2-4; D is uncertain. CDR3 length: 13 amino acids. CDR1 is PRHDT and CDR2 is FYEKMQ in the germline V gene (reference sequence).

V is TRBV19 and J is TRBJ2-1; D might be TRBD1 (5 bases). This CDR3 is 20 amino acids long. Trimming left V 3 bases short and J 0 bases short, with 24 bases between. CDR1 and CDR2 (germline): LNHDA, SQIVND (reference sequence). CDR3 in amino acids: CASSILPLGKGVSSYNEQFF. As DNA, the CDR3 is TGTGCCAGTAGTATTTTACCCTTGGGAAAAGGGGTGAGCTCCTACAATGAGCAGTTCTTC.

The CDR3 here is CAWRPRLGTGVTGELFF. In DNA form, the CDR3 reads TGTGCCTGGAGGCCCCGCTTAGGGACAGGGGTTACCGGGGAGCTGTTTTTT. The chain couples TRBV30 to TRBJ2-2; 10 nucleotides match TRBD1. The CDR3 has 17 residues. In germline, CDR1 is GTSNPN, CDR2 SVGIG (reference sequence). The J segment lost 5 bases and the V segment lost 3 bases, leaving 12 bases of the junction unmatched.

In this sample, this clonotype turned up many times. V and J are TRBV27 and TRBJ1-5, with D perhaps matching TRBD1 (5 bases). CDR1 is MNHEY and CDR2 is SMNVEV in the germline V gene (reference sequence). CDR3 length: 16 amino acids. The V gene lost 5 bases and the J gene lost 2 bases, with 16 bases spanning the gap. The CDR3 sequence is CASSPDGGDGNQPQHF. CDR3 bases: TGTGCCAGCAGTCCAGATGGGGGGGATGGCAATCAGCCCCAGCATTTT.

This clonotype was counted many times. The V call is TRBV9, the J call TRBJ1-1; a possible D gene is TRBD1 (6 bases). Trimming shortened V by 4 bases and J by 0 bases, and 10 bases separated the two germline ends. The CDR3 extends over 14 amino acids. Germline-derived CDR1 and CDR2 are SGDLS and YYNGEE. Here the CDR3 reads CASSPRQVNTEAFF. CDR3 coding DNA: TGTGCCAGCAGCCCCAGACAGGTGAACACTGAAGCTTTCTTT. The whole variable domain, remainder taken from reference TRBV9 and TRBJ1-1, is DSGVTQTPKHLITATGQRVTLRCSPRSGDLSVYWYQQSLDQGLQFLIQYYNGEERAKGNILERFSAQQFPDLHSELNLSSLELGDSALYFCASSPRQVNTEAFFGQGTRLTVV.

This clonotype was picked up a small number of times. CDR3 nucleotide sequence: TGTGCCAGCAGGTTCTTAGCGGAGTCCTACGCAGATACGCAGTATTTT. Its protein is CASRFLAESYADTQYF. The chain is built from TRBV7-9 and TRBJ2-3, with D perhaps matching TRBD2 (6 bases). From germline, CDR1 is SEHNR and CDR2 FQNEAQ (reference sequence). The V end lost 6 bases, the J end lost 4 bases, and 20 bases lay between the germline ends. The CDR3 sequence is 16 residues long.

This clonotype showed up many times. V is TRBV9 and J is TRBJ2-7, with 8 bases identical to TRBD2. The V gene end was trimmed by 5 bases and the J gene end by 3 bases; junction bases not matched to a gene: 7. Germline CDR1 is SGDLS and CDR2 is YYNGEE. This CDR3 is 14 amino acids long. The DNA for the CDR3 is TGTGCCAGCAGTAGCGGGGCCCTGAGCTACGAGCAGTACTTC. It yields the protein CASSSGALSYEQYF.

This clonotype was picked up many times. The junction differs from germline at one of its ends, possibly a read error. The J gene is TRBJ2-1, the V gene TRBV2; D may be TRBD1 or TRBD2 (6 bases each). This CDR3 is built from 15 residues. The germline CDR1 and CDR2 sequences are SNHLY and FYNNEI. CDR3 residues: CTSSDGGPVHNEQFF. CDR3 sequence (DNA): TGTACCAGCAGTGATGGGGGGCCCGTCCACAATGAGCAGTTCTTC.

For this clonotype: Relative to the germline gene, one junction end is altered; a read error may explain this. The rearrangement uses TRBV4-1 and TRBJ2-3; D call uncertain. The CDR3 runs 16 residues. Germline assignment: CDR1 MGHRA and CDR2 YSYEKL. CDR3 residues: CASSQVVAYSTDTQYF. In nucleotides, the CDR3 is TGCGCCAGTAGCCAAGTTGTTGCCTATAGCACAGATACGCAGTATTTT.

The genes are TRBV7-2 and TRBJ1-4, with 10 bases aligning to TRBD1. J was trimmed by 0 bases and V by 0 bases; bases with no gene match: 1. This CDR3 comprises 17 residues. Germline CDR1 reads SGHTA; CDR2 reads FQGNSA. CDR3 sequence reads: CASSLAGQGSTNEKLFF. As DNA, the CDR3 is TGTGCCAGCAGCTTAGCGGGACAGGGGTCAACTAATGAAAAACTGTTTTTT.

This rearrangement joins TRBV2 to TRBJ2-4, with TRBD2 matching 14 bases. Germline CDR1 and CDR2: SNHLY and FYNNEI. CDR3 length: 17 amino acids. The trim removed 6 bases at V and 2 bases at J, leaving 6 bases unmatched. CDR3 in amino acids: CASSEGLAGAPKNIQYF. The CDR3 DNA reads TGTGCCAGCAGCGAGGGACTAGCGGGAGCCCCCAAAAACATTCAGTACTTC.

This clonotype came up many times. V gene TRBV2 combines with J gene TRBJ2-1; 11 positions match TRBD2. V lost 4 bases to trimming and J lost 6 bases; unmatched junction nucleotides: 8. In germline, CDR1 is SNHLY, CDR2 FYNNEI. This CDR3 contains 16 residues. CDR3 DNA: TGTGCCAGCAGTGGAGGGACTAGCGGAGGGGGCAATGAGCAGTTCTTC. This encodes CASSGGTSGGGNEQFF.

This clonotype was found once. In nucleotides, the CDR3 is TGTGCCAGCAGCGGAAAGGGGAGCCATGAGCAGTTCTTC. This encodes CASSGKGSHEQFF. The chain links TRBV9 to TRBJ2-1; the D call may be TRBD1 or TRBD2 (5 bases each). Trimming left V 3 bases short and J 8 bases short, with 12 bases between. There are 13 residues in the CDR3. The germline V gene has CDR1 SGDLS and CDR2 YYNGEE.

This clonotype was found many times. The CDR3 protein is CASSFTGLNTGELFF. The CDR3 region has the DNA TGTGCCAGCAGCTTTACGGGGCTTAACACCGGGGAGCTGTTTTTT. The chain has TRBV7-2 and TRBJ2-2; tentatively, D is TRBD1 or TRBD2 (5 bases each). Germline loops: CDR1 SGHTA, CDR2 FQGNSA. The CDR3 loop spans 15 amino acids. V lost 3 bases to trimming and J lost 2 bases, with 10 bases between them. Variable domain in full (rest from reference TRBV7-2 and TRBJ2-2): GAGVSQSPSNKVTEKGKDVELRCDPISGHTALYWYRQSLGQGLEFLIYFQGNSAPDKSGLPSDRFSAERTGGSVSTLTIQRTQQEDSAVYLCASSFTGLNTGELFFGEGSRLTVL.

This clonotype was recorded a few times. The chain links TRBV9 to TRBJ2-7; the match to TRBD1 covers 8 bases. Germline CDR1 is SGDLS and CDR2 is YYNGEE. The CDR3 consists of 15 residues. V gave up 0 bases and J gave up 4 bases; unmatched junction bases: 6. The CDR3 spells CASSVGAQGAYEQYF. Here the CDR3 DNA reads TGTGCCAGCAGCGTAGGTGCTCAGGGGGCTTACGAGCAGTACTTC.

This clonotype was seen ten or more times. The chain employs TRBV7-8 and TRBJ1-2, with a possible D match to TRBD1 (5 bases). V lost 4 bases to trimming and J lost 3 bases, with 15 bases between them. CDR3 size: 15 residues. The germline V gene encodes CDR1 SGHVS and CDR2 FQNEAQ. DNA of the CDR3: TGTGCCAGCAGCTCTGGGGGAGACACGGACTATGGCTACACCTTC. It encodes CASSSGGDTDYGYTF.

This clonotype was recorded at least ten times. The chain links TRBV13 to TRBJ2-5, with D perhaps given as TRBD1 or TRBD2 (5 bases each). The CDR3 is made up of 16 amino acids. Trimming removed 1 base from V and 1 base from J, with 13 bases in between. CDR1 and CDR2 (germline): PRHDT, FYEKMQ (reference sequence). CDR3 protein: CASSLDRSRGQETQYF. The DNA of the CDR3 is TGTGCCAGCAGCTTAGACAGGTCCCGGGGCCAAGAGACCCAGTACTTC.

The chain links TRBV4-1 to TRBJ2-2, with TRBD2 matching 10 bases. The CDR3 spans 17 residues. V gave up 1 base and J gave up 2 bases; unmatched junction bases: 4. CDR1 and CDR2 from the germline V gene are MGHRA and YSYEKL. CDR3 sequence: CASSQVASGRNTGELFF. DNA of the CDR3: TGCGCCAGCAGCCAAGTCGCTAGCGGGAGAAACACCGGGGAGCTGTTTTTT.

This clonotype has a count of ten or more. V is TRBV27 and J is TRBJ2-7; 10 nucleotides match TRBD2. This CDR3 contains 16 residues. V shed 6 bases and J 3 bases; nucleotides not matched to a gene: 11. Germline V gene data show CDR1 as MNHEY and CDR2 as SMNVEV (reference sequence). CDR3 region: CASRGIGLAGVYEQYF. CDR3 sequence (DNA): TGTGCCAGCAGGGGGATTGGGCTAGCGGGAGTCTACGAGCAGTACTTC.

This clonotype was seen a handful of times. The chain couples TRBV27 to TRBJ2-2, with 7 bases lining up with TRBD1. Unmatched junction bases numbered 9, after V lost 5 bases and J lost 6 bases. Looked up from germline, CDR1 is MNHEY and CDR2 is SMNVEV (reference sequence). This CDR3 has 15 amino acids. The CDR3 DNA follows: TGTGCCAGCAGTGAGTCGGGACAGCGGTCCGGGGAGCTGTTTTTT. Its translation is CASSESGQRSGELFF.

In its sample, this clonotype was seen once. CDR3 nucleotides: TGCAGTGCTAGAGTCCCAGGGCGTAATTCACCCCTCCACTTT. Residues: CSARVPGRNSPLHF. The chain is built from TRBV20-1 and TRBJ1-6, with D possibly matching TRBD1 (5 bases). V shed 1 base and J shed 6 bases, with 10 bases lying between them. CDR1 DFQATT and CDR2 SNEGSKA come from the germline V gene (reference sequence). CDR3 length equals 14 residues.